This T cell receptor (beta chain) was captured by sequencing in a study of CD8 T cells in Susac syndrome. Looking at the study overall: Patients with Susac syndrome were therapy-naive, on corticosteroids, or on intravenous immunoglobulin alone at the time that blood was drawn. General observations from the study: The authors acknowledged that the study's TCR sequencing and HLA analysis involved relatively few individuals.

Random hexamers primed reverse transcription of roughly 0.5 to 1 ug RNA. MiXCR, applied by TCRdb to the immunoSEQ multiplex PCR reads, yields one record per CDR3 protein. The sample lists more than 80,000 distinct CDR3 sequences, approximately 94% occurring once. V shed 3 bases and J shed 9 bases, with 9 bases lying between them. This CDR3 has 13 amino acids. Germline V lookup: CDR1 MNHEY, CDR2 SMNVEV (reference sequence). Remarks on this clonotype: Its antigen is currently unknown.

In Susac syndrome patients, recently defined diagnostic criteria for definite or probable disease were met. The sequencing sample was made of CD8+ T cells from PBMCs. The chain employs TRBV27 and TRBJ1-6; D gene ambiguous. The clonotype comes from a human donor with Susac syndrome. The CDR3 nucleotides are TGTGCCAGCAGTTTGCTCAAGGGTTCACCCCTCCACTTT. This gives the protein CASSLLKGSPLHF.